This T cell receptor beta chain derives from a study of blood T cell repertoires in COVID-19 (dated by TCRdb to 2019 to 2021). About the investigation overall: Samples from collaborators originated in the United States, Italy and Spain and spanned both the acute and convalescent phases of COVID-19. The prospective study material was composed of cDNA or gDNA derived from T cells, B-cell-depleted T cells, or PBMCs. Subjects who had been exposed to COVID-19, were actively infected with it, or had recovered from it provided the deeply sampled blood TCRbeta repertoires that made up the dataset. The repertoires were made available in a free public database intended to serve as a resource for research on the immune response to SARS-CoV-2. Samples came from the ongoing ImmuneRACE study (first 160 participants) plus 1,254 subjects from 6 global collaborators. The sample metadata nearly always contained a de-identified subject ID, COVID-19 status, age in years and sex. Where available, HLA class I and class II types were taken from metadata supplied by the sample provider and were not determined by assay-based typing. General study outcomes and caveats: The amount of clinical and demographic metadata varied by source and participant and was provided uncurated.

TCRbeta CDR3 regions were amplified from genomic DNA by means of the immunoSEQ Assay, a bias-controlled multiplex PCR. Concerning the study's data processing: Within the assay, amplification of reference gene primers was used to estimate how many nucleated cells each sample contained. To quantify the absolute abundance of each unique TCRbeta CDR3 rearrangement, sequence reads were collapsed and filtered. For each sample, productive Simpson clonality was calculated as the square root of Simpson's diversity index across productive rearrangements. What TCRdb holds here is the immuneACCESS table cut down to in-frame rearrangements. Part of the clones is not present; checked against another copy, under half of the missing clones reflect an unresolved V gene, and the others are unexplained. The D gene and trimming were derived from the DNA, and the V and J assignments and clone size from that table. Here the sample has tens of thousands of clones; approximately 90% occur a single time. Approximately 2.8% of the sample is taken by the ten largest.

Each collaborating institution followed its own protocols to collect whole blood in K2EDTA tubes. Collaborator samples were shipped for TCRbeta analysis as frozen whole blood, isolated PBMCs, or DNA extracted from either sample type. About this clone: Its antigen is currently not known. Base qualities are not recorded, but no much larger clone differs from it by a single base.

Here V drops 4 bases and J drops 9 bases, and the junction holds 5 bases not matched to any gene. From cysteine to phenylalanine, the CDR3 is 14 amino acids long. Only the CDR3 portion is preserved as DNA: 42 bases, with reading frame beginning at the first base. From a lookup of the germline V gene (reference sequence), CDR1 and CDR2 are LGHDT and YNNKEL. The chain links TRBV3-1 (or the pseudogene TRBV3-2) with TRBJ1-6; the central 8 bases match TRBD1. The sample taken for sequencing was peripheral blood. The receptor was isolated from a man over 45 with acute or convalescent COVID-19. The bases are TGTGCCAGCAGCCGACAGGGGTCCGGTTCACCCCTCCACTTT. It is translated as CASSRQGSGSPLHF.